This is a list of T cell receptor beta chains from one sample in a study of blood T cell repertoires in COVID-19. Method: immunoSEQ multiplex PCR; TCRdb's copy keeps in-frame clones and lacks some. This table has about 370,000 clones, 85% to 90% appearing once. The sample was PBMCs or T cells enriched from blood (not recorded which). The receptors come from a man between 18 and 35 years old who had recovered from COVID-19. Each CDR3 is given with its conserved first and last residue. A D gene is named only where the DNA matches it firmly. Where a row states a size, it is once, few, many or the class of an expanded clone; other rows omit it.

>TRBV11-1|.|TRBD1|TRBJ2-7
CASSSRQGNSYEQYF
TGTGCCAGCAGCTCCAGACAGGGGAACTCCTACGAGCAGTACTTC
>TRBV5-6|.|.|TRBJ1-1
CASSLQGPAFF
TGTGCCAGCAGCTTACAGGGTCCAGCTTTCTTT
>TRBV25-1|.|.|TRBJ2-2
CASSEYRRAGELFF
TGTGCCAGCAGTGAATATAGGAGGGCCGGGGAGCTGTTTTTT
>TRBV4-1|.|.|TRBJ1-5
CASSQVQGSLNQPQHF
TGCGCCAGCAGCCAAGTTCAGGGGTCGCTTAATCAGCCCCAGCATTTT
>TRBV29-1|once|.|TRBJ2-7
CSVEASYEQYF
TGCAGCGTTGAAGCTTCCTACGAGCAGTACTTC
>TRBV4-1|.|.|TRBJ2-3
CASSQELGPDTQYF
TGCGCCAGCAGCCAAGAATTGGGCCCAGATACGCAGTATTTT
>TRBV19|.|.|TRBJ2-7
CASRHRFSYEQYF
TGTGCCAGTAGACACAGATTCTCCTACGAGCAGTACTTC
>TRBV18|once|TRBD1|TRBJ2-1
CASSPLGTGGINEQFF
TGTGCCAGCTCACCTCTAGGGACAGGGGGCATCAATGAGCAGTTCTTC
>TRBV5-1|.|TRBD1|TRBJ2-7
CASSFQGAVAYEQYF
TGCGCCAGCAGCTTTCAGGGGGCGGTTGCCTACGAGCAGTACTTC
>TRBV7-9|.|TRBD2|TRBJ2-6
CASSLRLAGGPGANVLTF
TGTGCCAGCAGCTTACGGCTAGCGGGAGGGCCTGGGGCCAACGTCCTGACTTTC
>TRBV18|.|.|TRBJ2-5
CASSLTYYGETQYF
TGTGCCAGCTCACTAACCTACTACGGGGAGACCCAGTACTTC
>TRBV10-3|few|.|TRBJ2-1
CATGGTLDNEQFF
TGTGCCACCGGCGGGACCCTTGACAATGAGCAGTTCTTC
>TRBV6-2/TRBV6-3|.|TRBD1|TRBJ1-1
CASSYRQDRYEDEAFF
TGTGCCAGCAGTTACCGACAGGACAGGTATGAGGATGAAGCTTTCTTT
>TRBV19|.|.|TRBJ1-1
CASSRGQLNTEAFF
TGTGCCAGTAGTAGAGGACAGCTGAACACTGAAGCTTTCTTT
>TRBV27|.|.|TRBJ2-3
CATKIRPGKVERTDTQYF
TGTGCCACCAAGATACGGCCAGGGAAAGTCGAGCGAACAGATACGCAGTATTTT
>TRBV18|.|.|TRBJ1-5
CATAQGSDQPQHF
TGTGCCACCGCACAGGGTTCTGATCAGCCCCAGCATTTT
>TRBV24-1|few|TRBD1|TRBJ1-6
CATRDSSYNSPLHF
TGTGCCACTCGGGACAGCTCCTATAATTCACCCCTCCACTTT
>TRBV10-1|.|.|TRBJ2-2
CASSVQSTGELFF
TGCGCCAGCAGTGTACAGTCCACCGGGGAGCTGTTTTTT
>TRBV23-1|once|TRBD1|TRBJ1-4
CASPDRGAPNEKLFF
TGCGCCAGCCCGGACAGGGGGGCCCCTAATGAAAAACTGTTTTTT
>TRBV5-1|few|TRBD1|TRBJ2-1
CASSPGTGRTEQFF
TGCGCCAGCAGCCCCGGGACAGGGAGGACTGAGCAGTTCTTC
>TRBV5-1|.|TRBD1|TRBJ1-6
CASSFGRGHISPLHF
TGCGCCAGCAGCTTCGGAAGGGGGCATATTTCACCCCTCCACTTT
>TRBV24-1|once|.|TRBJ1-5
CATSDDNRVQPQHF
TGTGCCACCAGTGATGATAACAGGGTGCAGCCCCAGCATTTT